The rows below give T cell receptor beta chains drawn from one sample of a study of blood T cell repertoires in COVID-19. Produced via immunoSEQ multiplex PCR; TCRdb's table is partial and in-frame only. Of around 120,000 clones in the sample, 75% to 90% are singletons; the top ten hold approximately 1.8%. The sample comprised peripheral blood. The receptor set was obtained from a man aged 70 or older with acute or convalescent COVID-19. Each CDR3 is given with its conserved first and last residue. Each record gives: J gene, clone size, D gene, V gene, CDR3 protein, CDR3 DNA. The D gene is left open where the match is weak. The size of a clone is reported for some rows only, either as once, few or many, or as a class for expanded clones.

TRBJ2-1 | . | . | TRBV7-2 | CASSLQGGAGNNEQFF | TGTGCCAGCAGCCTCCAAGGGGGGGCCGGTAACAATGAGCAGTTCTTC
TRBJ2-7 | . | . | TRBV7-2 | CASSSTRAGPRQYF | TGTGCCAGCAGCTCCACCCGGGCGGGGCCGCGGCAGTACTTC
TRBJ2-4 | . | . | TRBV19 | CASSGEAKNIQYF | TGTGCCAGCTCGGGGGAAGCCAAAAACATTCAGTACTTC
TRBJ2-1 | . | TRBD1 | TRBV7-9 | CASSLSGGRRNEQFF | TGTGCCAGCAGCTTATCAGGGGGCAGGAGGAATGAGCAGTTCTTC
TRBJ1-6 | . | . | TRBV3-1/TRBV3-2 | CASSQGGTSNSPLHF | TGTGCCAGCAGCCAAGGAGGGACAAGTAATTCACCCCTCCACTTT
TRBJ2-5 | . | . | TRBV7-9 | CASSADPGLPGFETQYF | TGTGCCAGCAGCGCCGACCCGGGACTCCCGGGATTTGAGACCCAGTACTTC
TRBJ2-3 | once | . | TRBV9 | CASSVNGMRGTDTQYF | TGTGCCAGCAGCGTAAACGGGATGCGGGGAACAGATACGCAGTATTTT
TRBJ2-5 | . | . | TRBV7-9 | CASSYTQTQYF | TGTGCCAGCAGTTATACTCAGACCCAGTACTTC
TRBJ1-5 | . | . | TRBV20-1 | CSASPANSNQPQHF | TGCAGTGCTAGTCCCGCTAATAGCAATCAGCCCCAGCATTTT
TRBJ1-1 | . | . | TRBV9 | CASSVDRVTEAFF | TGTGCCAGCAGCGTAGACCGGGTCACTGAAGCTTTCTTT
TRBJ1-4 | few | . | TRBV9 | CASSVRGGPGLEKLFF | TGTGCCAGCAGCGTACGTGGGGGCCCAGGACTCGAAAAACTGTTTTTT
TRBJ1-1 | . | . | TRBV10-3 | CATRTQRDTEAFF | TGTGCCACGAGGACACAAAGGGACACTGAAGCTTTCTTT
TRBJ2-7 | . | . | TRBV5-6 | CASSFEYEQYF | TGTGCCAGCAGCTTTGAGTACGAGCAGTACTTC
TRBJ1-5 | . | TRBD1 | TRBV28 | CASSLQQGAGNQPQHF | TGTGCCAGCAGTCTCCAACAGGGGGCGGGCAATCAGCCCCAGCATTTT
TRBJ2-3 | once | TRBD2 | TRBV5-1 | CASSWSGGTDTQYF | TGCGCCAGCAGCTGGTCGGGGGGAACAGATACGCAGTATTTT
TRBJ1-5 | . | . | TRBV4-1 | CASSQPYSNQPQHF | TGCGCCAGCAGCCAACCGTATAGCAATCAGCCCCAGCATTTT
TRBJ1-4 | . | . | TRBV2 | CASSEERGLNEKLFF | TGTGCCAGCAGTGAAGAGCGGGGACTTAATGAAAAACTGTTTTTT
TRBJ1-1 | . | TRBD1 | TRBV5-4 | CASSSDPQGADTEAFF | TGTGCCAGCAGCTCCGACCCACAGGGGGCGGACACTGAAGCTTTCTTT
TRBJ2-3 | once | TRBD1 | TRBV28 | CASSRDSLTDTQYF | TGTGCCAGCAGCCGGGACAGCCTCACAGATACGCAGTATTTT
TRBJ2-7 | . | . | TRBV6-6 | CASSFRGLEQYF | TGTGCCAGCAGCTTCCGGGGTCTCGAGCAGTACTTC
TRBJ2-7 | . | TRBD2 | TRBV4-1 | CASSQGGASGAYEQYF | TGCGCCAGCAGCCAAGGAGGGGCTAGCGGAGCCTACGAGCAGTACTTC
TRBJ1-2 | few | TRBD1 | TRBV14 | CASSQGTGLGYGYTF | TGTGCCAGCAGCCAAGGGACAGGGTTGGGCTATGGCTACACCTTC
TRBJ1-5 | . | TRBD1 | TRBV4-1 | CASSQTGMGSNQPQHF | TGCGCCAGCAGCCAGACAGGGATGGGAAGCAATCAGCCCCAGCATTTT
TRBJ2-2 | once | TRBD2 | TRBV10-2 | CATHIAGGTGELFF | TGCGCCACGCATATAGCGGGGGGCACCGGGGAGCTGTTTTTT
TRBJ1-1 | . | . | TRBV5-1 | CASRREGTEAFF | TGCGCCAGCCGCCGAGAGGGCACTGAAGCTTTCTTT
TRBJ1-1 | once | . | TRBV2 | CATSWAPSFNTEAFF | TGTGCCACCTCCTGGGCACCTAGCTTTAACACTGAAGCTTTCTTT
TRBJ1-6 | . | . | TRBV19 | CASSPESSYNSPLHF | TGTGCCAGTAGCCCTGAGAGCTCCTATAATTCACCCCTCCACTTT
TRBJ1-1 | few | . | TRBV2 | CASIMDGPSRGTEAFF | TGTGCCAGCATCATGGACGGTCCCTCAAGGGGTACTGAAGCTTTCTTT
TRBJ2-1 | . | TRBD2 | TRBV9 | CASSGTGLAGGDEQFF | TGTGCCAGCAGCGGAACGGGACTAGCGGGGGGTGATGAGCAGTTCTTC
TRBJ2-3 | . | . | TRBV5-1 | CASSLGVGAWSDTQYF | TGCGCCAGCAGCTTGGGGGTGGGAGCGTGGTCAGATACGCAGTATTTT
TRBJ1-1 | . | . | TRBV5-1 | CASSLGISTEAFF | TGCGCCAGCAGCTTGGGTATTAGCACTGAAGCTTTCTTT
TRBJ2-7 | . | TRBD1 | TRBV4-1 | CASSHPGQGPYEQYF | TGCGCCAGCAGCCATCCGGGACAGGGCCCCTACGAGCAGTACTTC
TRBJ1-2 | few | . | TRBV5-1 | CASSYPGGNYGYTF | TGCGCCAGCAGCTACCCGGGAGGGAACTATGGCTACACCTTC
TRBJ1-2 | . | . | TRBV21-1 | CASSKVGPGCSNYGYTF | TGTGCCAGCAGCAAAGTAGGTCCGGGGTGCTCTAACTATGGCTACACCTTC
TRBJ2-1 | . | . | TRBV5-5 | CASSSYSYNEQFF | TGTGCCAGCAGCTCGTACTCCTACAATGAGCAGTTCTTC
TRBJ1-1 | . | . | TRBV19 | CASSAQGQNTEAFF | TGTGCCAGTAGTGCACAGGGCCAGAACACTGAAGCTTTCTTT
TRBJ1-1 | . | . | TRBV30 | CAWSALDREAFF | TGTGCCTGGAGTGCTCTAGACAGGGAAGCTTTCTTT
TRBJ2-7 | . | . | TRBV19 | CASSIGLAYEQYF | TGTGCCAGTAGTATAGGACTGGCCTACGAGCAGTACTTC
TRBJ1-5 | . | . | TRBV6-5 | CAGGQYNQPQHF | TGTGCCGGTGGGCAGTACAATCAGCCCCAGCATTTT
TRBJ1-6 | . | . | TRBV5-6 | CASSFRVSPLHF | TGTGCCAGCAGCTTCAGGGTTTCACCCCTCCACTTT
TRBJ1-1 | . | TRBD1 | TRBV5-1 | CASSSGQPNTEAFF | TGCGCCAGCAGCTCGGGACAGCCGAACACTGAAGCTTTCTTT
TRBJ1-6 | . | TRBD1 | TRBV19 | CASSMSPRTGSPLHF | TGTGCCAGTAGTATGTCTCCTCGGACAGGGAGCCCCCTCCACTTT
TRBJ1-2 | . | . | TRBV6-4 | CASSPTGQTNGYTF | TGTGCCAGCAGTCCTACAGGACAGACAAATGGCTACACCTTC
TRBJ1-1 | once | TRBD1 | TRBV6-5 | CASITGGLNTEAFF | TGTGCCAGCATAACAGGGGGTTTGAACACTGAAGCTTTCTTT
TRBJ2-4 | once | TRBD1 | TRBV29-1 | CSVEGDRANIQYF | TGCAGCGTTGAGGGGGACAGGGCCAACATTCAGTACTTC
TRBJ2-7 | . | . | TRBV5-6 | CASSLGQGGFSYEQYF | TGTGCCAGCAGCCTGGGGCAGGGGGGCTTCTCCTACGAGCAGTACTTC
TRBJ1-2 | . | TRBD1 | TRBV6-5 | CASSAGQGGYTF | TGTGCCAGCAGCGCGGGACAGGGAGGCTACACCTTC
TRBJ2-3 | . | . | TRBV10-3 | CARKLGAQPTDTQYF | TGTGCCCGGAAGCTGGGGGCGCAACCCACAGATACGCAGTATTTT
TRBJ1-2 | . | . | TRBV2 | CASSDREDYGYTF | TGTGCCAGCAGTGACAGGGAAGACTATGGCTACACCTTC
TRBJ1-1 | once | . | TRBV5-4 | CASSGARYNTEAFF | TGTGCCAGCAGCGGTGCCCGGTATAACACTGAAGCTTTCTTT
TRBJ2-5 | . | . | TRBV6-5 | CASSRGARGETQYF | TGTGCCAGCAGTCGCGGGGCAAGGGGAGAGACCCAGTACTTC
TRBJ2-1 | . | TRBD2 | TRBV28 | CASSLRASGGIMDEQFF | TGTGCCAGCAGTTTACGGGCTAGCGGGGGGATTATGGATGAGCAGTTCTTC
TRBJ2-1 | . | TRBD2 | TRBV10-3 | CATRQRGGLSYNEQFF | TGTGCCACCAGGCAGCGGGGGGGTCTATCCTACAATGAGCAGTTCTTC
TRBJ1-3 | . | . | TRBV6-5 | CASTFDGSSGNTIYF | TGTGCCAGCACCTTCGACGGGAGCTCTGGAAACACCATATATTTT
TRBJ2-7 | . | . | TRBV5-3 | CARSSSGRNYEQYF | TGTGCCAGAAGTTCGTCCGGCAGGAACTACGAGCAGTACTTC